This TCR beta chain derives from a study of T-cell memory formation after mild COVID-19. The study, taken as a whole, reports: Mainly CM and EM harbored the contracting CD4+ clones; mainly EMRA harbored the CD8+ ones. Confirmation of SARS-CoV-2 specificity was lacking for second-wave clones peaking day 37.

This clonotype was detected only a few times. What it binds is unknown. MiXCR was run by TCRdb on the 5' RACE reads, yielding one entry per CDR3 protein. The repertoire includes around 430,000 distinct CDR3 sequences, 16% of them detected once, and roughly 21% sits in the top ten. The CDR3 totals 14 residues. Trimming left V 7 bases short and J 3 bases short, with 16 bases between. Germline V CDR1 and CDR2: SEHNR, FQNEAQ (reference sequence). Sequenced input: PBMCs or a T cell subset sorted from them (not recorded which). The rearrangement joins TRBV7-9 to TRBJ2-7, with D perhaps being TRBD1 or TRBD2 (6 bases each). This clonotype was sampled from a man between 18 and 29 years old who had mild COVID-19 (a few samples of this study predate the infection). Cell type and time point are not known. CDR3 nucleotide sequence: TGTGCCAGCATCGGAGGGCAGGGGATCTACGAGCAGTACTTC. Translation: CASIGGQGIYEQYF.